This T cell receptor (beta chain) originates from a study of blood T cell repertoires in COVID-19. Original methodology: Nucleated cell number was recorded as an estimate derived from reference gene primer amplification. TCRdb's copy holds only in-frame clones and misses some; the assay was immunoSEQ multiplex PCR. That table furnishes V, J and clone size, whereas the DNA furnished D and trimming. The sample records some 220,000 clones, 80% to 85% being singletons. The source of this sequence is a woman aged 60-75 years with acute or convalescent COVID-19. The source material was peripheral blood.

This CDR3 reads CASSPEGVSGNTIYF. The CDR3 DNA reads TGTGCCAGCTCACCAGAAGGGGTCTCTGGAAACACCATATATTTT. The gene calls are TRBV18 and TRBJ1-3; TRBD1 is a possible D gene (5 bases). V shed 2 bases and J shed 0 bases, with 8 bases lying between them. Germline values: CDR1 KGHSH, CDR2 LQKENI. This CDR3 region has 15 residues.